These 28 T cell receptor beta chains share one sample of origin, sequenced in a study of response to subunit inactivated influenza vaccine. TCRdb re-called the RT-PCR reads through MiXCR, storing one row per CDR3 protein. The table shows hundreds of thousands of distinct CDR3 sequences, with about a fifth occurring only once. This specimen was PBMCs from blood, taken about 5 days after vaccination. The source is a man aged 45-65 years who received an inactivated influenza vaccine.

The rearrangement uses TRBV20-1 and TRBJ2-5, with a possible D match to TRBD2 (6 bases). Germline V gene sequence: CDR1 DFQATT, CDR2 SNEGSKA (reference sequence). CDR3 length equals 12 residues. The V and J ends lost 0 bases and 6 bases respectively, with 8 bases between them. In DNA form, the CDR3 reads TGCAGTGCTAGAGAGGGCGGGAAGACCCAGTACTTC. It encodes CSAREGGKTQYF.

V and J are TRBV7-9 and TRBJ2-5; 11 bases agree with TRBD2. This CDR3 region has 16 residues. The V gene's germline CDR1 is SEHNR and CDR2 FQNEAQ (reference sequence). The J segment lost 2 bases and the V segment lost 5 bases, leaving 7 bases of the junction unmatched. This chain's CDR3 is CASSNPGLAAQETQYF. The CDR3 nucleotides read TGTGCCAGCAGCAACCCGGGACTAGCGGCACAAGAGACCCAGTACTTC.

This chain uses TRBV7-2 with TRBJ2-5; 9 bases line up with TRBD1. Germline V gene sequence: CDR1 SGHTA, CDR2 FQGNSA. V shed 5 bases, J shed 3 bases, and the junction held 10 bases outside the gene matches. The CDR3 consists of 16 residues. CDR3 protein: CASSLNGDRVEETQYF. The CDR3 bases are TGTGCCAGCAGCCTTAATGGGGACAGGGTGGAAGAGACCCAGTACTTC.

The rearrangement uses TRBV4-3 and TRBJ2-5; no clear D gene. The CDR3 covers 13 residues. The V gene lost 5 bases and the J gene lost 3 bases, with 10 bases spanning the gap. Germline-derived CDR1 and CDR2 are LGHNA and YSLEER. The DNA of the CDR3 is TGCGCCAGCAGCATCACTGACAAAGAGACCCAGTACTTC. As protein: CASSITDKETQYF.

This clonotype was detected only a few times. The rearrangement links TRBV2 to TRBJ2-1; a weak D match, TRBD1 (5 bases). Trimming shortened V by 4 bases and J by 12 bases, and 16 bases separated the two germline ends. CDR3 length: 13 amino acids. Per germline, CDR1 SNHLY and CDR2 FYNNEI. The CDR3 nucleotides are TGTGCCAGCAGTGTCGGACAAGGGGTGAGGCAGTTCTTC. Protein product: CASSVGQGVRQFF.

The J gene is TRBJ1-6, the V gene TRBV6-1; unclear D gene. Germline CDR1 MNHNS, CDR2 SASEGT. This CDR3 has 15 residues. V was trimmed by 6 bases and J by 9 bases, leaving 18 bases between them. The CDR3 reads CASREGVVNSSPLHF. In DNA, the CDR3 is TGTGCCAGCAGGGAGGGAGTGGTAAATAGTTCACCCCTCCACTTT.

The chain employs TRBV7-2 and TRBJ2-7; D remains ambiguous. V lost 1 base and J lost 3, with 10 bases in between. The CDR3 sequence is 14 residues long. Germline CDR1 and CDR2: SGHTA and FQGNSA. Written as DNA, the CDR3 is TGTGCCAGCAGCTTAGGGCAGGCATACTACGAGCAGTACTTC. It encodes CASSLGQAYYEQYF.

V usage is TRBV4-1 and J usage is TRBJ1-1, with D uncertain. Trimming pared 0 bases from V and 1 base from J, leaving 9 bases between. The CDR3 totals 15 residues. Germline loops: CDR1 MGHRA, CDR2 YSYEKL. The CDR3 reads CASSQEAVPNTEAFF. CDR3 nucleotide sequence: TGCGCCAGCAGCCAAGAAGCAGTGCCGAACACTGAAGCTTTCTTT.

This clonotype was observed a handful of times. The rearrangement joins TRBV27 to TRBJ2-6; 13 bases map to TRBD2. The J segment lost 2 bases and the V segment lost 7 bases, leaving 14 bases of the junction unmatched. The CDR3 totals 20 residues. Looked up from germline, CDR1 is MNHEY and CDR2 is SMNVEV (reference sequence). As DNA, the CDR3 is TGTGCCAGCATTCGGACGGGACTAGCGGGATTTCTACCTGGGGCCAACGTCCTGACTTTC. It specifies CASIRTGLAGFLPGANVLTF.

This clonotype appeared a few times. The rearrangement uses TRBV5-1 and TRBJ1-2; tentative D call: TRBD1 (5 bases). The germline gives CDR1 SGHRS, CDR2 YFSETQ. V lost 0 bases, J lost 1 base, and 13 bases lay in between. The CDR3 contains 16 residues. In nucleotides, the CDR3 is TGCGCCAGCAGCTTGGCCGGCAGGGATTATAACTATGGCTACACCTTC. Protein product: CASSLAGRDYNYGYTF.

The chain combines TRBV19 with TRBJ2-7, with no clear D. This CDR3 contains 13 residues. V was shortened by 3 bases and J by 3 bases, with 9 bases between the two germline ends. Germline CDR1 and CDR2: LNHDA and SQIVND (reference sequence). The CDR3 here is CASSMSRLYEQYF. CDR3 DNA: TGTGCCAGTAGTATGTCTAGGCTCTACGAGCAGTACTTC.

The genes are TRBV29-1 and TRBJ1-2; the D is unclear. The CDR3 runs to 14 residues. Trimming left V 2 bases short and J 6 bases short, with 16 bases between. Germline CDR1 SQVTM, CDR2 ANQGSEA. Written as DNA, the CDR3 is TGCAGCGTTGAATTAGGGAGGCAAAGGGATGGCTACACCTTC. Translating it yields CSVELGRQRDGYTF.

This clonotype was seen at least ten times. The chain couples TRBV20-1 to TRBJ2-1, with 9 bases fitting TRBD2. With V trimmed by 4 bases and J by 8 bases, 12 bases remained unmatched. Per the germline V gene, CDR1 is DFQATT and CDR2 is SNEGSKA (reference sequence). The CDR3 runs to 15 residues. This chain's CDR3 is CSANQVAGVIDEQFF. The CDR3, as DNA: TGCAGTGCTAACCAGGTAGCGGGAGTGATTGATGAGCAGTTCTTC.

The V call is TRBV4-2, the J call TRBJ2-3; 7 positions match TRBD2. With V trimmed by 1 base and J by 1 base, 5 bases remained unmatched. The CDR3 has 16 residues. CDR1 and CDR2 (germline): LGHNA, YNFKEQ. Here the CDR3 DNA reads TGTGCCAGCAGCCAAGTACAGCGGGACGGCACAGATACGCAGTATTTT. Its translation: CASSQVQRDGTDTQYF.

V gene TRBV7-9 combines with J gene TRBJ1-6, with D unresolved. Per germline, CDR1 SEHNR and CDR2 FQNEAQ (reference sequence). Deletions cut 1 base from V and 10 bases from J, with 5 bases between. The CDR3 covers 12 residues. The CDR3 DNA reads as TGTGCCAGCAGCTTAGACGCGTCACCCCTCCACTTT. Residues: CASSLDASPLHF. The whole variable domain, remainder taken from reference TRBV7-9 and TRBJ1-6, is DTGVSQNPRHKITKRGQNVTFRCDPISEHNRLYWYRQTLGQGPEFLTYFQNEAQLEKSRLLSDRFSAERPKGSFSTLEIQRTEQGDSAMYLCASSLDASPLHFGNGTRLTVT.

This clonotype was detected only a few times. This chain joins TRBV4-2 and TRBJ1-4; D is unresolved. V was shortened by 1 base and J by 6 bases, with 18 bases between the two germline ends. This CDR3 has 17 residues. The V gene's germline CDR1 is LGHNA and CDR2 YNFKEQ. This CDR3 reads CASSQAAHFSTYEKLFF. The CDR3 DNA follows: TGTGCCAGCAGCCAAGCCGCTCATTTCTCGACTTATGAAAAACTGTTTTTT.

V is TRBV15 and J is TRBJ2-5; D gene uncertain. V was pared by 0 bases and J by 4 bases, with 12 bases between. The CDR3 spans 15 residues. Germline CDR1 LNHNV, CDR2 YYDKDF (reference sequence). This chain's CDR3 is CATSRDNLVPETQYF. The CDR3, as DNA: TGTGCCACCAGCAGAGATAACCTAGTTCCAGAGACCCAGTACTTC.

The rearrangement joins TRBV29-1 to TRBJ1-1, with D unresolved. The germline V gene has CDR1 SQVTM and CDR2 ANQGSEA. V dropped 7 bases and J dropped 2 bases, with 11 bases sitting between them. The CDR3 sequence is 12 residues long. Written as DNA, the CDR3 is TGCAGCGCCGTCGAGCAAAACACTGAAGCTTTCTTT. Its translation is CSAVEQNTEAFF. Full variable domain (missing parts from reference TRBV29-1 and TRBJ1-1): SAVISQKPSRDICQRGTSLTIQCQVDSQVTMMFWYRQQPGQSLTLIATANQGSEATYESGFVIDKFPISRPNLTFSTLTVSNMSPEDSSIYLCSAVEQNTEAFFGQGTRLTVV.

This clonotype came up many times. The chain carries TRBV5-6 and TRBJ2-2; unclear D gene. The V and J ends lost 0 bases and 1 base respectively, with 7 bases between them. The CDR3 totals 15 residues. Germline V gives CDR1 SGHDT, CDR2 YYEEEE. The CDR3 protein is CASSLALENTGELFF. In DNA form, the CDR3 reads TGTGCCAGCAGCTTGGCCTTAGAGAACACCGGGGAGCTGTTTTTT.

This chain connects TRBV20-1 to TRBJ2-7; D perhaps matches TRBD1 (5 bases). The CDR3 covers 14 residues. The V end was cut by 5 bases, the J end by 9 bases, with 23 bases between. Germline CDR1 and CDR2: DFQATT and SNEGSKA (reference sequence). The CDR3 DNA reads TGCAGTGCTCCCCCCGACAGAAATCTCCGGGTGCAGTACTTC. Translation gives CSAPPDRNLRVQYF.

This clonotype appeared many times. This chain links TRBV5-1 with TRBJ2-5; 13 bases agree with TRBD2. The junction had 5 bases not matched to a gene; V was cut back by 4 bases and J by 5 bases. The CDR3 has 15 residues. Germline V gene sequence: CDR1 SGHRS, CDR2 YFSETQ. As DNA, the CDR3 is TGCGCCAGCAGCCCAGGACTAGCGGGGGCGGAGACCCAGTACTTC. Protein: CASSPGLAGAETQYF.

In its sample, this clonotype was seen a few times. The rearrangement uses TRBV11-2 and TRBJ2-1, with 9 bases aligning to TRBD2. The CDR3 totals 15 residues. The junction had 8 bases not matched to a gene; V was cut back by 4 bases and J by 7 bases. Germline loops: CDR1 SGHAT, CDR2 FQNNGV. The CDR3 here is CASSSVAGGQNEQFF. The CDR3 DNA reads TGTGCCAGCAGCTCCGTCGCGGGGGGGCAGAATGAGCAGTTCTTC.

This clonotype came up a few times. The chain is built from TRBV5-1 and TRBJ1-1; no definite D call. Germline-derived CDR1 and CDR2 are SGHRS and YFSETQ. Trimming removed 1 base from V and 9 bases from J, with 16 bases in between. The CDR3 consists of 14 residues. The CDR3, as DNA: TGCGCCAGCAGCTTGACTACTACCGAGGGTCAAGCTTTCTTT. Translated, it gives CASSLTTTEGQAFF.

The sample holds a few counts of this clonotype. This chain joins TRBV12-3 or TRBV12-4 and TRBJ2-1; TRBD2 matches 12 bases. This CDR3 is built from 15 residues. The ends lost 7 bases at V and 6 bases at J; junction bases unmatched: 7. Here the CDR3 reads CASTPLAGGRNEQFF. The CDR3 DNA is TGTGCCAGCACCCCGCTAGCGGGAGGGCGCAATGAGCAGTTCTTC.

This rearrangement joins TRBV20-1 to TRBJ2-5, with D possibly matching TRBD2 (6 bases). The germline V gene encodes CDR1 DFQATT and CDR2 SNEGSKA (reference sequence). Trimming took 1 base from V and 2 from J, leaving 14 bases between them. The CDR3 spans 15 residues. CDR3 nucleotide sequence: TGCAGTGCTAGAGTCGCGGGGTTGAATCAAGAGACCCAGTACTTC. This sequence encodes CSARVAGLNQETQYF.

This clonotype was seen a handful of times. J is TRBJ2-1 and V is TRBV12-3 or TRBV12-4; D call uncertain. The V end lost 1 base, the J end lost 6 bases, and 10 bases lay between the germline ends. CDR3 length: 14 residues. DNA of the CDR3: TGTGCCAGCAGTTTAGAGGGTGGGGTCAATGAGCAGTTCTTC. It is translated as CASSLEGGVNEQFF.

This clonotype was counted ten times or more. This rearrangement joins TRBV6-1 to TRBJ2-1; TRBD2 is a possible D gene (6 bases). This CDR3 region has 13 residues. CDR1 and CDR2 (germline): MNHNS, SASEGT. Trimming left V 8 bases short and J 8 bases short, with 16 bases between. The CDR3 loop is CASSLGGIDEQFF. CDR3 nucleotides: TGTGCCAGCTCCCTTGGGGGGATCGATGAGCAGTTCTTC.

The rearrangement joins TRBV4-2 to TRBJ2-2, with D possibly matching TRBD2 (7 bases). The CDR3 is 17 amino acids. The V end was cut by 2 bases, the J end by 4 bases, with 17 bases between. In germline, CDR1 is LGHNA, CDR2 YNFKEQ. The CDR3 reads CASSQNWAGAVTGELFF. In DNA form, the CDR3 reads TGTGCCAGCAGCCAAAACTGGGCGGGGGCGGTCACCGGGGAGCTGTTTTTT.